These T cell receptor beta chains were read from a single sample in a study of T cell repertoires in cytomegalovirus infection. TCRdb re-analysed the reads in MiXCR, keeping a single row per CDR3 protein. The sample lists roughly 280,000 distinct CDR3 sequences; about 20% were seen once. The antigens these receptors bind are not known. This sample comprised cultured PBMCs, obtained from culture after CMV antigen stimulation. The receptors were sampled from a human donor in good health (CMV status not recorded). Some clones in this sample may be carry-over from other donors' samples. The CDR3 runs from the conserved cysteine through the conserved F or W. The D gene is left open where the match is weak. Some rows mark clone size as missing; the rest say once, few, many or name a class of expanded clone.

d_call	clone_size	v_call	j_call	cdr3_aa	cdr3_nt
-	-	TRBV13	TRBJ1-2	CASSFLGDSNYGYTF	TGTGCCAGCAGCTTTTTAGGGGATTCTAACTATGGCTACACCTTC
-	few	TRBV19	TRBJ2-2	CASSIDGGRGTGELFF	TGTGCCAGTAGTATAGACGGGGGCAGAGGCACCGGGGAGCTGTTTTTT
TRBD2	few	TRBV4-2	TRBJ2-1	CASSQDSVGLGGEQFF	TGTGCCAGCAGCCAAGATAGTGTGGGACTAGGGGGAGAGCAGTTCTTC
-	few	TRBV7-9	TRBJ1-1	CASSVGTLNTEAFF	TGTGCCAGCAGCGTCGGGACGCTGAACACTGAAGCTTTCTTT
TRBD1	-	TRBV29-1	TRBJ2-2	CSVVEGAHGGELFF	TGCAGCGTTGTTGAGGGGGCGCACGGCGGGGAGCTGTTTTTT
-	few	TRBV6-2/TRBV6-3	TRBJ2-6	CASHREANVLTF	TGTGCCAGCCACAGGGAGGCCAACGTCCTGACTTTC
TRBD2	-	TRBV7-9	TRBJ2-7	CASSFGTSALGEQYF	TGTGCCAGCAGCTTTGGGACTAGCGCCCTCGGGGAGCAGTACTTC
TRBD2	many	TRBV6-2/TRBV6-3	TRBJ2-3	CASSYGPGRRTDTQYF	TGTGCCAGCAGTTACGGTCCCGGGAGGCGGACAGATACGCAGTATTTT
TRBD1	-	TRBV4-1	TRBJ2-7	CASSQMGQGNSEQYF	TGCGCCAGCAGCCAAATGGGACAGGGTAACTCCGAGCAGTACTTC
-	few	TRBV11-3	TRBJ2-2	CASSLEDRLAPGTGELFF	TGTGCCAGCAGCTTGGAAGATAGGCTAGCCCCTGGCACCGGGGAGCTGTTTTTT
-	few	TRBV27	TRBJ1-5	CASSFFPKRKSNQPQHF	TGTGCCAGCAGTTTTTTCCCGAAGAGGAAGAGCAATCAGCCCCAGCATTTT
TRBD2	many	TRBV7-2	TRBJ2-1	CASSSSLARGGEQFF	TGTGCCAGCAGCTCGAGCCTAGCACGGGGGGGTGAGCAGTTCTTC
TRBD2	many	TRBV5-6	TRBJ2-2	CASSYLAGVRTGELFF	TGTGCCAGCAGCTACTTAGCGGGAGTTAGGACCGGGGAGCTGTTTTTT
-	many	TRBV7-2	TRBJ2-2	CASSLARGRRAGELFF	TGTGCCAGCAGCTTAGCCAGAGGGCGAAGGGCCGGGGAGCTGTTTTTT
TRBD2	-	TRBV12-3/TRBV12-4	TRBJ2-3	CASSDPLGTSGLTDTQYF	TGTGCCAGCAGCGATCCACTCGGGACTAGCGGTCTCACAGATACGCAGTATTTT
TRBD2	few	TRBV28	TRBJ2-7	CASLKGASGLSSYEQYF	TGTGCCAGCCTTAAAGGGGCTAGCGGACTGAGCTCCTACGAGCAGTACTTC
TRBD1	-	TRBV7-2	TRBJ1-2	CASSLLQGALGYGYTF	TGTGCCAGCAGCTTACTACAGGGGGCGTTAGGCTATGGCTACACCTTC
-	-	TRBV6-6	TRBJ2-6	CASSYGVSGANVLTF	TGTGCCAGCAGTTACGGGGTCTCTGGGGCCAACGTCCTGACTTTC
TRBD2	-	TRBV20-1	TRBJ2-5	CSASLIRLAGQETQYF	TGCAGTGCCTCCCTGATAAGACTAGCGGGTCAAGAGACCCAGTACTTC
-	-	TRBV5-5	TRBJ2-7	CASNQEYGNEQYF	TGTGCCAGCAACCAGGAATATGGAAACGAGCAGTACTTC
-	many	TRBV7-8	TRBJ1-1	CASRSRGGTEAFF	TGTGCCAGCAGGTCGAGGGGAGGGACGGAAGCTTTCTTT
TRBD2	-	TRBV19	TRBJ2-1	CASRTGGVNNEQFF	TGTGCCAGTAGGACGGGAGGGGTTAACAATGAGCAGTTCTTC
-	few	TRBV7-2	TRBJ2-4	CASSFNDPGALGVRNIQYF	TGTGCCAGCAGCTTCAACGACCCGGGGGCACTAGGGGTGCGAAACATTCAGTACTTC
TRBD2	many	TRBV7-2	TRBJ2-2	CASSPGLAATGELFF	TGTGCCAGCAGCCCTGGACTAGCGGCCACCGGGGAGCTGTTTTTT
TRBD1	few	TRBV27	TRBJ1-5	CASSRQGPNNQPQHF	TGTGCCAGCAGCCGACAGGGGCCGAACAATCAGCCCCAGCATTTT
-	few	TRBV6-2/TRBV6-3	TRBJ2-1	CASRAGSGGGSYNEQFF	TGTGCCAGCAGAGCCGGTAGCGGTGGAGGCTCCTACAATGAGCAGTTCTTC
TRBD2	few	TRBV27	TRBJ2-5	CARPGLADQETQYF	TGTGCCAGGCCGGGACTAGCGGATCAAGAGACCCAGTACTTC
-	-	TRBV10-3	TRBJ1-5	CAIRAGEGYQPQHF	TGTGCCATCAGGGCGGGAGAAGGGTATCAGCCCCAGCATTTT
TRBD2	few	TRBV27	TRBJ2-7	CASSLTSGRPYEQYF	TGTGCCAGCAGCCTAACTAGCGGAAGACCCTACGAGCAGTACTTC
TRBD2	many	TRBV11-2	TRBJ2-2	CASSLVVPSGTNTGELFF	TGTGCCAGCAGCTTAGTAGTCCCTAGCGGGACTAACACCGGGGAGCTGTTTTTT
-	-	TRBV5-1	TRBJ2-1	CASSEAADSYNEQFF	TGCGCCAGCAGCGAAGCTGCGGATTCCTACAATGAGCAGTTCTTC
-	few	TRBV6-2/TRBV6-3	TRBJ2-7	CASSIHTGREQYF	TGTGCCAGCAGCATTCACACCGGACGGGAGCAGTACTTC
-	many	TRBV7-2	TRBJ1-2	CASTINREGYTF	TGTGCCAGCACCATTAACCGGGAAGGCTACACCTTC
TRBD2	few	TRBV28	TRBJ2-7	CASSFPPPLSGTSGSYEQYF	TGTGCCAGCAGTTTCCCGCCTCCCCTTTCCGGGACTAGCGGGAGCTACGAGCAGTACTTC
-	-	TRBV27	TRBJ1-4	CASSLKPGLEKLFF	TGTGCCAGCAGTTTAAAACCGGGTTTGGAAAAACTGTTTTTT
TRBD2	-	TRBV4-3	TRBJ2-1	CASSLASGSGDEQFF	TGCGCCAGCAGCCTCGCTAGCGGGAGTGGTGATGAGCAGTTCTTC
-	many	TRBV7-2	TRBJ1-1	CASSKGRANTEAFF	TGTGCCAGCAGCAAGGGACGGGCCAACACTGAAGCTTTCTTT
-	-	TRBV2	TRBJ2-2	CASSGDTEHAGELFF	TGTGCCAGCAGTGGGGACACGGAACACGCCGGGGAGCTGTTTTTT
TRBD1	-	TRBV12-3/TRBV12-4	TRBJ1-1	CASTLLGDSEAFF	TGTGCCAGCACCCTTCTGGGGGACAGTGAAGCTTTCTTT
-	few	TRBV7-9	TRBJ2-1	CASSLAPSRGGVQFF	TGTGCCAGCAGCTTAGCGCCAAGCCGGGGCGGTGTGCAGTTCTTC
-	few	TRBV2	TRBJ1-3	CASSPKAPGSGNTIYF	TGTGCCAGCAGTCCCAAGGCGCCTGGGTCTGGAAACACCATATATTTT
-	few	TRBV11-3	TRBJ1-1	CASSLDPSEAFF	TGTGCCAGCAGCTTAGATCCCTCGGAAGCTTTCTTT
-	-	TRBV29-1	TRBJ2-7	CSVETESYEQYF	TGCAGCGTTGAGACCGAGTCCTACGAGCAGTACTTC
-	many	TRBV20-1	TRBJ1-1	CSAQSFRSRNTEAFF	TGCAGTGCCCAATCGTTCCGTTCCCGGAACACTGAAGCTTTCTTT
-	many	TRBV7-2	TRBJ1-1	CASSEDSGRDTEAFF	TGTGCCAGCAGCGAGGATTCGGGACGGGACACTGAAGCTTTCTTT
-	few	TRBV6-5	TRBJ1-1	CASSYGSGSEAFF	TGTGCCAGCAGTTACGGCTCTGGTTCTGAAGCTTTCTTT
-	few	TRBV5-1	TRBJ2-3	CASSLTWAGVLADTQYF	TGCGCCAGCAGCTTAACCTGGGCAGGGGTGTTGGCAGATACGCAGTATTTT
TRBD1	few	TRBV12-3/TRBV12-4	TRBJ2-3	CASSPQGLGPTDTQYF	TGTGCCAGCAGCCCACAGGGGTTGGGCCCAACAGATACGCAGTATTTT
TRBD2	-	TRBV24-1	TRBJ2-1	CATSVSAGGSYNEQFF	TGTGCCACCAGTGTCTCAGCGGGAGGCTCCTACAATGAGCAGTTCTTC
TRBD2	-	TRBV18	TRBJ2-1	CASSPLGTSGSGEQFF	TGTGCCAGCTCACCCCTGGGGACTAGCGGGAGTGGTGAGCAGTTCTTC
-	many	TRBV12-3/TRBV12-4	TRBJ1-1	CASSLIGMNTEAFF	TGTGCCAGCAGTTTAATAGGGATGAACACTGAAGCTTTCTTT
TRBD1	few	TRBV19	TRBJ1-5	CASSIRGQGMQPQHF	TGTGCCAGTAGTATAAGGGGACAGGGAATGCAGCCCCAGCATTTT
-	-	TRBV29-1	TRBJ2-3	CSVSWTQAGDTQYF	TGCAGCGTTAGTTGGACGCAGGCGGGGGATACGCAGTATTTT
TRBD1	few	TRBV7-2	TRBJ1-5	CASSLGTGFHQPQHF	TGTGCCAGCAGCTTAGGGACAGGTTTTCATCAGCCCCAGCATTTT